This TCR beta chain was recorded in a study of T cell clonality in common variable immunodeficiency. This table comes from immunoSEQ multiplex PCR, and its TCRdb copy is limited to in-frame clones, with some not included. Observed are tens of thousands of clones, no singletons, with the top ten taking approximately 2.8%. Study results and limitations: CVID subjects showed higher TCRbeta clonality than healthy controls.

Donors gave roughly 5 to 9 ml heparinized peripheral whole blood. Germline trimming cut 5 bases from V and 5 bases from J; bases unmatched to any gene: 4. From germline, CDR1 is MDHEN and CDR2 SYDVKM. CDR3 length: 15 residues. This clone was recorded many times. Its antigen is unidentified. The read ends 3 residues shy of where the CDR3 ends; the end is completed using the germline J gene. V is TRBV28 and J is TRBJ2-2; 11 bases agree with TRBD1. The material sequenced was peripheral blood mononuclear cells. This TCR derives from a person between 18 and 69 years old in good health. The CDR3 bases that were read are TGTGCCAGCAGTGGGGGACAGGGGGAAACCGGGGAG. It specifies CASSGGQGETGE. The full-length CDR3 reads as CASSGGQGETGELFF.